Shown below are 17 T cell receptor beta chains from a single sample sequenced in a study of beta chain features in type 1 diabetes. For these receptors, no antigen is known. The authors reverse transcribed all of the isolated RNA, so sequencing captured expressed TCRB transcripts. TCRdb's table, derived via immunoSEQ multiplex PCR, lists solely in-frame clones and lacks some. The sample lists approximately 600,000 clones; 12% were seen once. The study, taken as a whole, reports: In all four CD4+ subsets, TCRB CDR3 length was significantly, moderately reduced in type 1 diabetes.

The specimen sequenced was naive CD4+ T cells from blood. These receptors were taken from a man between 25 and 39 years old with type 1 diabetes.

This clone was seen more than once but under ten times. The genes are TRBV11-1 and TRBJ2-7; 8 bases agree with TRBD1. The V gene's germline CDR1 is SGHAT and CDR2 FQDESV (reference sequence). The CDR3 has 13 residues. Trimming at V came to 5 bases and at J to 6 bases, leaving 6 bases not matched to a gene. CDR3 sequence: CASSRQGSLEQYF. The CDR3 region has the DNA TGTGCCAGCAGCAGACAGGGGTCCCTCGAGCAGTACTTC.

This clone came up a few times. The chain carries TRBV2 and TRBJ2-1; TRBD2 matches 8 bases. The germline V gene has CDR1 SNHLY and CDR2 FYNNEI. V shed 7 bases, J shed 5 bases, and the junction held 10 bases outside the gene matches. CDR3 size: 15 residues. The CDR3 sequence is CASTDVGLGNNEQFF. The CDR3 bases are TGTGCCAGCACCGACGTGGGACTAGGGAACAATGAGCAGTTCTTC.

J is TRBJ2-7 and V is TRBV19; 9 bases map to TRBD1. The CDR3 spans 15 residues. Trimming cost V 4 bases and J 5 bases; bases outside gene matches: 9. In germline, CDR1 is LNHDA, CDR2 SQIVND (reference sequence). CDR3 residues: CASSNRGRLGNEQYF. The CDR3 nucleotides are TGTGCCAGTAGTAACAGGGGGCGCCTAGGTAACGAGCAGTACTTC. The full variable domain, completed using reference TRBV19 and TRBJ2-7, is DGGITQSPKYLFRKEGQNVTLSCEQNLNHDAMYWYRQDPGQGLRLIYYSQIVNDFQKGDIAEGYSVSREKKESFPLTVTSAQKNPTAFYLCASSNRGRLGNEQYFGPGTRLTVT.

The chain carries TRBV4-3 and TRBJ1-2; 8 nucleotides line up with TRBD1. In germline, CDR1 is LGHNA, CDR2 YSLEER. The trim removed 0 bases at V and 5 bases at J, leaving 5 bases unmatched. The CDR3 is 15 residues long. CDR3 nucleotide sequence: TGCGCCAGCAGCCAAGAAGCCAGGGGGCAATATGGCTACACCTTC. Translated: CASSQEARGQYGYTF.

This clone turned up a few times. The chain employs TRBV7-9 and TRBJ2-3, with TRBD1 matching over 7 bases. V lost 5 bases to trimming and J lost 4 bases; unmatched junction nucleotides: 9. The CDR3 totals 15 residues. Per the germline V gene, CDR1 is SEHNR and CDR2 is FQNEAQ (reference sequence). CDR3 loop: CASSETGRRSDTQYF. The CDR3 DNA sequence: TGTGCCAGCAGCGAGACAGGGAGAAGATCAGATACGCAGTATTTT.

The table lists this clone with a few counts. The rearrangement links TRBV10-3 to TRBJ2-3; TRBD2 matches 13 bases. The CDR3 extends over 16 amino acids. Germline CDR1 reads ENHRY; CDR2 reads SYGVKD. The J segment lost 4 bases and the V segment lost 8 bases, leaving 9 bases of the junction unmatched. CDR3 nucleotides: TGTGCCATCCTTGGCACTAGCGGGGGGGCGCCAGATACGCAGTATTTT. It codes for CAILGTSGGAPDTQYF.

The chain has TRBV23-1 and TRBJ2-2, with a weak D call TRBD2 (5 bases). TRBV23-1 is recorded as an ORF, its role being uncertain. The CDR3 runs to 19 residues. The V end lost 0 bases, the J end lost 5 bases, and 22 bases lay between the germline ends. CDR3 in amino acids: CASSQSTWVRDPGTGELFF. CDR3 bases: TGCGCCAGCAGTCAATCCACCTGGGTCCGGGATCCCGGGACCGGGGAGCTGTTTTTT.

This rearrangement joins TRBV7-2 to TRBJ1-2, with D possibly being TRBD1 (6 bases). Germline CDR1 is SGHTA and CDR2 is FQGNSA. V was clipped by 1 base and J by 8 bases, with 14 bases between them. The CDR3 has 14 amino acids. The CDR3 loop is CASSLVRQGIGYTF. The CDR3 DNA reads TGTGCCAGCAGCTTAGTAAGGCAGGGGATCGGCTACACCTTC.

The V gene is TRBV9, the J gene TRBJ1-2, with D maybe TRBD1 (6 bases). Germline V gene lookup returns CDR1 SGDLS and CDR2 YYNGEE. The length of the CDR3 is 16 residues. V dropped 0 bases and J dropped 0 bases, with 12 bases sitting between them. This chain's CDR3 is CASSVARDKTNYGYTF. The CDR3 DNA reads TGTGCCAGCAGCGTAGCCCGGGACAAAACTAACTATGGCTACACCTTC.

This clone turned up a few times. The genes are TRBV7-2 and TRBJ2-4; D may be TRBD2 (5 bases). V lost 2 bases, J lost 3 bases, and 8 bases lay in between. Germline CDR1 and CDR2: SGHTA and FQGNSA. There are 14 residues in the CDR3. CDR3 residues: CASSLSGVKNIQYF. In DNA form, the CDR3 reads TGTGCCAGCAGCTTAAGCGGAGTCAAAAACATTCAGTACTTC.

This clone showed up just a few times. The chain employs TRBV7-2 and TRBJ1-4, with D maybe TRBD1 (6 bases). This CDR3 is built from 15 residues. CDR1 and CDR2 from the germline V gene are SGHTA and FQGNSA. The ends were cut back, 1 base at V and 10 bases at J, with 16 bases in the middle. The chain's CDR3 is CASSLDGTRRGKLFF. In DNA form, the CDR3 reads TGTGCCAGCAGCTTAGATGGGACACGGAGGGGAAAACTGTTTTTT.

The chain carries TRBV29-1 and TRBJ2-2; D possibly corresponds to TRBD2 (5 bases). Germline V gene sequence: CDR1 SQVTM, CDR2 ANQGSEA. The ends were cut back, 6 bases at V and 3 bases at J, with 17 bases in the middle. This CDR3 has 15 amino acids. The CDR3, as DNA: TGCAGCGTCCGAAGAAAGATGGGAGACACCGGGGAGCTGTTTTTT. Translating gives CSVRRKMGDTGELFF.

V is TRBV29-1 and J is TRBJ2-6; D is undetermined. The CDR3 is 14 amino acids. The V and J ends lost 4 bases and 2 bases respectively, with 9 bases between them. Germline loops: CDR1 SQVTM, CDR2 ANQGSEA. The CDR3 protein is CSVAQEPGANVLTF. The CDR3 DNA sequence: TGCAGCGTTGCCCAGGAGCCTGGGGCCAACGTCCTGACTTTC.

J is TRBJ1-2 and V is TRBV19; 8 bases agree with TRBD1. With V trimmed by 4 bases and J by 4 bases, 5 bases remained unmatched. This CDR3 contains 14 residues. Germline values: CDR1 LNHDA, CDR2 SQIVND (reference sequence). The CDR3 reads CASSTTGQVYGYTF. The CDR3 DNA follows: TGTGCCAGTAGTACGACGGGACAGGTCTATGGCTACACCTTC.

The V gene is TRBV7-9, the J gene TRBJ2-7; no clear D gene. The CDR3 spans 13 residues. Germline V CDR1 and CDR2: SEHNR, FQNEAQ (reference sequence). V was cut by 6 bases and J by 1 base, with 10 bases left in between. The CDR3: CASSYHQSYEQYF. The CDR3 region has the DNA TGTGCCAGCAGTTACCACCAGTCCTACGAGCAGTACTTC.

Notes on this clone: Different DNA sequences within this sample yield the same CDR3. V is TRBV30 and J is TRBJ2-5; possibly TRBD1 for D (5 bases). CDR3 size: 15 residues. Deletions cut 0 bases from V and 5 bases from J, with 16 bases between. Germline CDR1 GTSNPN, CDR2 SVGIG (reference sequence). CDR3 protein: CAWSVGRGKGETQYF. DNA for the CDR3: TGTGCCTGGAGTGTTGGCAGAGGAAAGGGGGAGACCCAGTACTTC.

In this sample, this clone turned up a few times. The J gene is TRBJ1-5, the V gene TRBV5-6; no firm D call. V was cut by 1 base and J by 11 bases, with 16 bases left in between. The CDR3 is 14 amino acids. Germline lookup yields CDR1 SGHDT and CDR2 YYEEEE. The chain's CDR3 is CASSLREQSATQHF. CDR3 sequence (DNA): TGTGCCAGCAGCTTGAGGGAGCAATCAGCGACCCAGCATTTT.